This is a list of T cell receptor beta chains from one sample in a study of T-cell reconstitution after alpha-beta-depleted transplantation in children. TCRdb passed the PCR reads through MiXCR, listing each CDR3 protein once. The table shows about 340,000 distinct CDR3 sequences, with 10% occurring only once. Sequencing was performed on PBMCs from the stem cell graft donor, taken from the stem cell graft. The receptors derive from a human donor who donated a stem cell graft to a child with acute lymphoblastic leukemia. CDR3s include the opening cysteine and the closing phenylalanine or tryptophan. Part of the rows lack a size; the others show once, few, many or a class for expanded clones.

CASSPRDTIYF,.,TRBV7-9
CAISSTRTSGRATDTQYF,few,TRBV10-3
CASSRGQGGTGELFF,few,TRBV6-1
CSVEDRGLPESQYF,few,TRBV29-1
CARWEETQYF,few,TRBV27
CASSYSTYTYEQYF,few,TRBV6-5
CASSSDRRYEQYF,many,TRBV7-9
CSARDPLAGYNEQFF,.,TRBV20-1
CASSIPVRGELEVISYNEQFF,once,TRBV11-2
CASSHTRVLNDEAFF,.,TRBV4-1
CASSSGVAKNIQYF,.,TRBV7-9
CSVGRWETQYF,many,TRBV29-1
CASSFIFGMGTEAFF,few,TRBV12-3/TRBV12-4
CASSSPGLAGGSSYNEQFF,.,TRBV6-7
CASSQDTSSYEQYF,many,TRBV4-3
CASLGDSREAFF,.,TRBV4-1
CSAGTGTVLEKLFF,many,TRBV29-1
CASSPIPDNEQFF,few,TRBV28
CASSKTGPDNSPLHF,many,TRBV5-1
CSARDNGRDSHEQFF,few,TRBV20-1
CSVGRSDRANGYTF,few,TRBV29-1
CSASKGLRRFGEQFF,many,TRBV20-1
CASSLASGSGDTQYF,few,TRBV7-2
CASSRGLASNEQYF,.,TRBV28
CASSEWVGKETQYF,.,TRBV25-1
CASSLATGVHSYEQYF,few,TRBV7-2
CASSEGPGLSSYEQYF,few,TRBV5-1
CASSCDFSSSYEQYF,.,TRBV28
CASSGWDRGSENIQYF,many,TRBV9
CASSLREQAFNEQFF,once,TRBV7-9
CASSLPTSGSINEQFF,.,TRBV5-1
CSARPLGGSISYNEQFF,few,TRBV20-1
CASSSGQGFSNEQFF,few,TRBV5-1
CASSSGLAGGTTSTDTQYF,few,TRBV5-1
CASSQEGGVYEQYF,many,TRBV4-2
CASSWASGSNEQFF,many,TRBV28
CASSLGFGVTYEQYF,.,TRBV7-6
CASSASGTGELFF,.,TRBV6-1
CASNSQADSGNTIYF,few,TRBV10-2
CASSPSGTKDEKLFF,.,TRBV5-1
CASSQGQLAGAHEQFF,many,TRBV4-3
CASTPYGGESSPLHF,many,TRBV5-1
CASSDGVSSYEQYF,.,TRBV2
CASSETSATYEQYF,.,TRBV7-9
CASSLWPEKTGELFF,.,TRBV7-2
CSARGLAGVYEQYF,many,TRBV20-1
CASSLEWSGYEQYF,few,TRBV5-1
CASSLSILTGTANNEQFF,.,TRBV11-1
CASATNGAGEQYF,once,TRBV4-2
CASSESPVETQYF,few,TRBV25-1